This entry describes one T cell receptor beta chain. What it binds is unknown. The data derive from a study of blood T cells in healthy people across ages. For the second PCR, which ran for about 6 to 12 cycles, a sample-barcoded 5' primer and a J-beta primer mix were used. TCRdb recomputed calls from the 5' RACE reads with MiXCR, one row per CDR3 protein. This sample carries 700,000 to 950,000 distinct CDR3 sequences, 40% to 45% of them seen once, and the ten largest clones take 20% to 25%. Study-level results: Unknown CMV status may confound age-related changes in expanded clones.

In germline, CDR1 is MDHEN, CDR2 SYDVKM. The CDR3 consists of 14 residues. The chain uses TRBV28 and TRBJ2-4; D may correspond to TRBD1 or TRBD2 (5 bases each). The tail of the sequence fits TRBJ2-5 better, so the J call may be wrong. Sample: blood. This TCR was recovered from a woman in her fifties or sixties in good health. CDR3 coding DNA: TGTGCCAGCAGTCTAATAGGGGCGGGAGAGACCCAGTACTTC. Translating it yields CASSLIGAGETQYF.